Each of the 9 T cell receptor beta chains below was sequenced from the same sample in a study of blood T cells in healthy people across ages. The authors ran a second PCR of about 7 to 12 cycles using a sample-barcoded 5' primer and a J-beta primer mix. TCRdb reprocessed the 5' RACE reads via MiXCR and lists one record per CDR3 protein. The sample has about 570,000 distinct CDR3 sequences; approximately 30% are singletons. Specimen: blood. Receptor source: a woman aged 70-85 years in good health.

This clonotype was counted a few times. J is TRBJ2-2 and V is TRBV2; 9 positions match TRBD1. CDR3 length: 17 amino acids. In germline, CDR1 is SNHLY, CDR2 FYNNEI. V gave up 0 bases and J gave up 4 bases; unmatched junction bases: 6. CDR3 DNA: TGTGCCAGCAGTGAAGCGCTGAGGACAGGGGTCACCGGGGAGCTGTTTTTT. This codes for CASSEALRTGVTGELFF.

V and J are TRBV5-6 and TRBJ1-2; weak D call: TRBD1 (5 bases). Germline lookup yields CDR1 SGHDT and CDR2 YYEEEE. The length of the CDR3 is 14 residues. With 1 base removed from V and 2 bases from J, the gap between germline ends came to 9 bases. CDR3 protein: CASSLTGRNYGYTF. In DNA form, the CDR3 reads TGTGCCAGCAGCTTGACAGGCAGAAACTATGGCTACACCTTC.

The chain is built from TRBV20-1 and TRBJ1-1; TRBD1 is a possible D gene (6 bases). Germline-derived CDR1 and CDR2 are DFQATT and SNEGSKA (reference sequence). Between the trimmed V and J ends, which lost 0 bases and 6 bases, there was a span of 17 bases. This CDR3 is built from 15 residues. The CDR3 nucleotides read TGCAGTGCTAGAGATCAAGGGAAGGGGGTCGCTGAAGCTTTCTTT. Translated, it gives CSARDQGKGVAEAFF.

This clonotype was found a few times. In nucleotides, the CDR3 is TGCGCCAGCAGCTTGGGGGTCAGGAACACTGAAGCTTTCTTT. Its protein is CASSLGVRNTEAFF. V usage is TRBV5-1 and J usage is TRBJ1-1, with no clear D. The germline V gene encodes CDR1 SGHRS and CDR2 YFSETQ. CDR3 size: 14 residues. The V end lost 0 bases, the J end lost 1 base, and 7 bases lay between the germline ends. Based on the CDR3 plus reference TRBV5-1 and TRBJ1-1, the full variable domain is KAGVTQTPRYLIKTRGQQVTLSCSPISGHRSVSWYQQTPGQGLQFLFEYFSETQRNKGNFPGRFSGRQFSNSRSEMNVSTLELGDSALYLCASSLGVRNTEAFFGQGTRLTVV.

The V and J genes are TRBV6-1 and TRBJ2-7, with 9 nucleotides matching TRBD1. CDR3 size: 15 residues. The germline V gene encodes CDR1 MNHNS and CDR2 SASEGT. Germline trimming cut 6 bases from V and 3 bases from J; bases unmatched to any gene: 9. CDR3 DNA: TGTGCCAGCAGGACTACAGGGGGCAGACTCTACGAGCAGTACTTC. Amino acid sequence: CASRTTGGRLYEQYF.

This rearrangement joins TRBV7-2 to TRBJ1-3; D may be TRBD1 (5 bases). V lost 6 bases, J lost 4 bases, and 10 bases lay in between. Looked up from germline, CDR1 is SGHTA and CDR2 is FQGNSA. CDR3 length: 13 residues. CDR3 nucleotides: TGTGCCAGCAGAGTGGGGGGGGGAAACACCATATATTTT. Residues: CASRVGGGNTIYF.

Notes on this clonotype: A much larger clone lies one base from this, so it may be a read error. The chain carries TRBV7-2 and TRBJ2-3; 12 positions match TRBD2. Germline loops: CDR1 SGHTA, CDR2 FQGNSA. V gave up 1 base and J gave up 14 bases; unmatched junction bases: 4. The CDR3 contains 13 residues. This CDR3 is CASSLELAGGPYF. The CDR3 nucleotides read TGTGCCAGCAGCTTAGAACTAGCGGGGGGCCCGTATTTT.

The sample holds one count of this clonotype. The chain recombines TRBV27 with TRBJ2-5; 9 bases agree with TRBD2. The CDR3 has 16 residues. Losses at the gene ends were 3 bases for V and 5 bases for J; bases not matched to a gene: 10. The germline gives CDR1 MNHEY, CDR2 SMNVEV (reference sequence). The CDR3 DNA reads TGTGCCAGCAGTTTGCAAAAGACGACTAGCGGTGAGACCCAGTACTTC. Translated, it gives CASSLQKTTSGETQYF.

V is TRBV20-1 and J is TRBJ1-3; weak D call: TRBD1 (5 bases). The CDR3 contains 15 residues. Trimming left V 0 bases short and J 4 bases short, with 13 bases between. The germline CDR1 and CDR2 sequences are DFQATT and SNEGSKA (reference sequence). CDR3 sequence reads: CSARDPRAPGNTIYF. The CDR3 bases are TGCAGTGCTAGAGATCCCAGGGCCCCAGGAAACACCATATATTTT.